A selection of T cell receptor beta chains follows, all from one sample in a study of blood T cells in healthy people across ages. TCRdb re-called the 5' RACE reads with MiXCR, one entry per CDR3 protein. The sample shows about 1.4 million distinct CDR3 sequences, 45% to 70% of them seen only once. The sequenced material came from blood. The receptors were gathered from a young man in good health. Both conserved end residues are part of each CDR3. The D gene is left open where the match is weak. Clone size appears in some rows only: once, few, many, or a class for an expanded clone.

v_gene	d_gene	j_gene	abundance	CDR3nt	CDR3aa
TRBV5-1	.	TRBJ1-6	.	TGCGCCAGCAGTGACAGCCTTCGGGGATCACCCCTCCACTTT	CASSDSLRGSPLHF
TRBV7-9	.	TRBJ2-7	.	TGTGCCAGCAGCTTAATTCCTACCTACGAGCAGTACTTC	CASSLIPTYEQYF
TRBV7-9	.	TRBJ2-5	many	TGTGCCAGCAGTCCATCGAAAGAGACCCAGTACTTC	CASSPSKETQYF
TRBV12-5	.	TRBJ2-7	.	TGTGCTAGTGGTTTGGGACTCCCCACGAACGAGCAGTACTTC	CASGLGLPTNEQYF
TRBV5-6	.	TRBJ1-2	.	TGTGCCAGCAGCTTGTGGAGGGGGGTCTATGGCTACACCTTC	CASSLWRGVYGYTF
TRBV29-1	.	TRBJ1-1	few	TGCAGCGTCCCGATCCGCACTGAAGCTTTCTTT	CSVPIRTEAFF
TRBV4-2	TRBD1	TRBJ2-7	few	TGTGCCAGCAGCCCCGGGACAGGGTTACTCGAGCAGTACTTC	CASSPGTGLLEQYF
TRBV6-4	.	TRBJ2-3	.	TGTGCCAGCAGTGACGGGGGGCCTTCAGATACGCAGTATTTT	CASSDGGPSDTQYF
TRBV6-1	.	TRBJ1-1	.	TGTGCCAGCAGTGAAGCTGGCGCCATCTCTGAAGCTTTCTTT	CASSEAGAISEAFF
TRBV4-1	.	TRBJ2-1	.	TGCGCCAGCAGCCAAGAAGGTCCGTTTGATGAGCAGTTCTTC	CASSQEGPFDEQFF
TRBV10-3	.	TRBJ2-7	.	TGTGCCATCATCTTACCCAGCCCTTGGGCCTACGAGCAGTACTTC	CAIILPSPWAYEQYF
TRBV6-1	.	TRBJ2-7	.	TGTGCCAGCAGCAACGGGGGCGTTGGGCAGTACTTC	CASSNGGVGQYF
TRBV29-1	.	TRBJ2-7	.	TGCAGCGTTGGGGCCAGGCTAAGCTCCTACGAGCAGTACTTC	CSVGARLSSYEQYF
TRBV6-1	TRBD2	TRBJ2-5	.	TGTGCCAGCAGTGAACTAGCGGGAGTCGGTCAAGAGACCCAGTACTTC	CASSELAGVGQETQYF
TRBV14	.	TRBJ2-1	few	TGTGCCAGCAGCCCCGATGCCGGGGGGCGGGAGCAGTTCTTC	CASSPDAGGREQFF
TRBV6-5	TRBD2	TRBJ2-7	once	TGTGCCAGCAGTTACTCTGCGGGACTAAGTCGCGAGCAGTACTTC	CASSYSAGLSREQYF
TRBV4-2	.	TRBJ2-7	.	TGTGCCAGCAGCCACCACGACAGAACGGCTGGCGAGCAGTACTTC	CASSHHDRTAGEQYF
TRBV27	TRBD1	TRBJ1-6	few	TGTGCCAGCAGCTTTCGGGACAGGGCTTCACCCCTCCACTTT	CASSFRDRASPLHF
TRBV25-1	TRBD1	TRBJ2-7	.	TGTGCCAGCAGTACCGACAGGGGGCTAAAATACGAGCAGTACTTC	CASSTDRGLKYEQYF
TRBV5-1	TRBD1	TRBJ2-7	.	TGCGCCAGCAGCCAAACCCGGGGATGGACAGGAGCCTCCTACGAGCAGTACTTC	CASSQTRGWTGASYEQYF
TRBV7-2	.	TRBJ1-2	.	TGTGCCAGCAGCTCGCGGACTTACTATGGCTACACCTTC	CASSSRTYYGYTF
TRBV4-2	TRBD1	TRBJ2-7	.	TGTGCCAGCAGCCAAGACGTGGTCCGGGACAGCAACTACGAGCAGTACTTC	CASSQDVVRDSNYEQYF
TRBV20-1	.	TRBJ2-1	.	TGCAGTGCTCACCAGGGGGCACTAGCGGAGATCAATGAGCAGTTCTTC	CSAHQGALAEINEQFF
TRBV3-1	TRBD2	TRBJ2-3	once	TGTGCCAGCAGCCAAGGTTTAGCGGGAGCCACTGGAGATACGCAGTATTTT	CASSQGLAGATGDTQYF
TRBV20-1	.	TRBJ2-3	.	TGCAGTGCTAGAGATACCCCTAAGACAGATACGCAGTATTTT	CSARDTPKTDTQYF
TRBV4-1	.	TRBJ2-1	.	TGCGCCAGCAGCCAGGTCATAGTTGGGGGGTACAATGAGCAGTTCTTC	CASSQVIVGGYNEQFF
TRBV5-6	TRBD2	TRBJ2-7	.	TGTGCCAGCAGCGAAAGCGGGGGGATCTACGAGCAGTACTTC	CASSESGGIYEQYF
TRBV20-1	TRBD2	TRBJ2-7	.	TGCAGTGCTAGTAGAGGGCGCTCTAGCGGGATCTACGAGCAGTACTTC	CSASRGRSSGIYEQYF
TRBV7-2	TRBD2	TRBJ2-7	few	TGTGCCAGCAGCTTAGAAGGTAGCGGGAGGGCCTACGAGCAGTACTTC	CASSLEGSGRAYEQYF
TRBV6-6	TRBD1	TRBJ2-6	few	TGTGCCAGCAGGAGACAGGGGAGCTCTGGGGCCAACGTCCTGACTTTC	CASRRQGSSGANVLTF
TRBV3-1	.	TRBJ1-1	.	TGTGCCAGCAGCCCAGGGGCGGGGGTCACTGAAGCTTTCTTT	CASSPGAGVTEAFF
TRBV21-1	.	TRBJ2-5	.	TGTGCCAGCAGCAAGGGCAATAGCGGGATGAGGGAGACCCAGTACTTC	CASSKGNSGMRETQYF
TRBV24-1	.	TRBJ2-3	once	TGTGCCACCAGTGACCCCAGCGGGCCCACAGATACGCAGTATTTT	CATSDPSGPTDTQYF
TRBV29-1	TRBD1	TRBJ2-5	few	TGCAGCGTTGAAGTCTCGTCGGGGACAGTACAAGAGACCCAGTACTTC	CSVEVSSGTVQETQYF
TRBV20-1	TRBD2	TRBJ2-7	.	TGCAGTGCTAGAGGACCGAGCGGGAGGAACGAGCAGTACTTC	CSARGPSGRNEQYF
TRBV6-2/TRBV6-3	.	TRBJ1-5	.	TGTGCCAGCAGTTACATGGGGTCTGGGCAGCCCCAGCATTTT	CASSYMGSGQPQHF
TRBV12-3/TRBV12-4	.	TRBJ2-7	many	TGTGCCAGCAGTTTTTGGGCGGGCGAGCAGTACTTC	CASSFWAGEQYF
TRBV6-5	.	TRBJ1-3	.	TGTGTCAGCAGTTACTCTCAGGGGCCCGCTGGAAACACCATATATTTT	CVSSYSQGPAGNTIYF
TRBV4-1	TRBD1	TRBJ1-5	many	TGCGCCAGCAGTCAGGGACAGGGGGATCAGCCCCAGCATTTT	CASSQGQGDQPQHF
TRBV6-2/TRBV6-3	TRBD1	TRBJ2-7	.	TGTGCCGCCCAGACAGGGGGCGGGGAGCAGTACTTC	CAAQTGGGEQYF
TRBV4-3	TRBD2	TRBJ2-7	few	TGCGCCAGCAGCCAACTAGCGGGCTCCTCCTACGAGCAGTACTTC	CASSQLAGSSYEQYF
TRBV12-3/TRBV12-4	TRBD1	TRBJ1-2	.	TGTGCCAGCACCTCTGGTGACAGGGCCCCCAGGGCATATGGCTACACCTTC	CASTSGDRAPRAYGYTF
TRBV4-2	.	TRBJ2-1	.	TGTGCCAGCAGCCAAGACCGAGTCCGGTCCTACAATGAGCAGTTCTTC	CASSQDRVRSYNEQFF
TRBV13	.	TRBJ2-1	.	TGTGCCAGCACCAAAGACATAATGGCTGAGCAGTTCTTC	CASTKDIMAEQFF
TRBV4-2	.	TRBJ2-4	few	TGTGCCAGCAGCCAAGGGGGTGGATCCTGGAACATTCAGTACTTC	CASSQGGGSWNIQYF
TRBV20-1	TRBD1	TRBJ1-1	.	TGCAGTGCTAGGGGGGGACAGGGGTCGAACACTGAAGCTTTCTTT	CSARGGQGSNTEAFF
TRBV2	.	TRBJ2-1	.	TGTGCCAGCAGTGATCCGAGCTCCTACAATGAGCAGTTCTTC	CASSDPSSYNEQFF
TRBV13	.	TRBJ2-7	.	TGTGCCAGCAGCCAGGGTTGGGGCTCCGAGCAGTACTTC	CASSQGWGSEQYF
TRBV11-2	.	TRBJ2-7	.	TGTGCCAGCAGCTTAGTTAGGGGCGCGCAGTACTTC	CASSLVRGAQYF